This passage covers 20 T cell receptor beta chains from one sample sequenced in a study of T cell clonality in common variable immunodeficiency. Data came from immunoSEQ multiplex PCR; TCRdb stores just in-frame clones and leaves some out. The table records about 52,000 clones without singletons, the ten largest covering about 2%. Sequencing input: peripheral blood mononuclear cells. The source is a person between 18 and 75 years old in good health.

This clone has a count of ten or more. The read ends 3 residues shy of where the CDR3 ends; the end is completed using the germline J gene. The rearrangement joins TRBV19 to TRBJ2-1; 8 nucleotides line up with TRBD2. This CDR3 is built from 16 residues. The junction had 6 bases not matched to a gene; V was cut back by 3 bases and J by 2 bases. Germline V gene sequence: CDR1 LNHDA, CDR2 SQIVND (reference sequence). The sequenced CDR3 bases are TGTGCCAGTAGTATTTCACTAGCGGTGACCTACAATGAG. Translation gives CASSISLAVTYNE. Given in full, the CDR3 is CASSISLAVTYNEQFF.

The table lists this clone with many counts. The read is 3 residues too short to cover the CDR3 end, so that end is filled in from the germline J gene. V usage is TRBV6-2 or TRBV6-3 and J usage is TRBJ2-2; D call uncertain. Germline values: CDR1 MNHEY, CDR2 SVGEGT. CDR3 length: 14 amino acids. The CDR3 sequence: CASSLIPTNEKLFF. Partial CDR3 DNA: TGTGCCAGCAGTCTCATACCAACTAATGAAAAG.

Ten or more counts support this clone. The read ends 3 residues early relative to the CDR3; the germline J gene fills the gap. This chain uses TRBV20-1 with TRBJ2-1; 12 positions agree with TRBD2. Germline V gene sequence: CDR1 DFQATT, CDR2 SNEGSKA (reference sequence). The ends lost 6 bases at V and 1 base at J; junction bases unmatched: 7. This CDR3 region has 16 residues. The sequenced part of the CDR3 DNA is TGCAGTGCCTCACTAGCGGGGGGCGGATCCTACAATGAG. Its translation: CSASLAGGGSYNE. The entire CDR3 reads CSASLAGGGSYNEQFF.

This clone was seen ten or more times. The read falls 3 residues short of the CDR3 end, and the missing part is taken from the germline J gene. This sequence joins TRBV12-3 or TRBV12-4 and TRBJ2-5; 9 nucleotides align to TRBD1. V trimming: 5 bases; J trimming: 5 bases; junction bases outside the gene matches: 6. CDR3 length equals 14 residues. CDR3 DNA (partial): TGTGCCAGCAGTGACCCACAGGGGGCCGAGACC. This translates into CASSDPQGAET. The full CDR3 reads CASSDPQGAETQYF.

This clone occurred many times. Read coverage stops 3 residues before the CDR3 terminus; the germline J gene supplies the remainder. The chain combines TRBV14 with TRBJ2-5, with D possibly being TRBD2 (5 bases). The CDR3 runs to 18 residues. CDR1 and CDR2 (germline): SGHDN, FVKESK. V was pared by 1 base and J by 1 base, with 19 bases between. The CDR3 spells CASSQALVRTSGQETQYF. Partial CDR3 DNA: TGTGCCAGCAGCCAAGCACTTGTCCGGACTTCGGGCCAAGAGACC.

This clone was detected ten times or more. The CDR3 end lies 3 residues beyond the end of the read and is filled in from the germline J gene. V usage is TRBV5-4 and J usage is TRBJ2-3; 8 bases map to TRBD2. This CDR3 spans 15 amino acids. CDR1 is SGHNT and CDR2 is YYREEE in the germline V gene (reference sequence). V dropped 0 bases and J dropped 7; count of bases not matched to a gene: 7. CDR3: CASSLDGGALNTQYF. The CDR3 DNA, read in part, is TGTGCCAGCAGCTTGGACGGGGGGGCCCTAAATACG.

This clone was seen repeatedly, ten times or more. With the read ending 3 residues before the CDR3 end, the germline J gene is used to fill in that end. The chain couples TRBV19 to TRBJ2-7; 7 positions agree with TRBD1. The J segment lost 0 bases and the V segment lost 6 bases, leaving 5 bases of the junction unmatched. The CDR3 extends over 14 amino acids. The germline V gene has CDR1 LNHDA and CDR2 SQIVND (reference sequence). The CDR3 spells CASRRGPSSYEQYF. The covered CDR3 bases are TGTGCCAGTAGGAGGGGGCCTAGCTCCTACGAG.

Concerning this clone: The read stops 3 residues short of the end of the CDR3; the missing end is completed from the germline J gene. The chain is built from TRBV7-9 and TRBJ1-2; D perhaps matches TRBD1 (6 bases). Germline V lookup: CDR1 SEHNR, CDR2 FQNEAQ (reference sequence). The CDR3 is 13 residues long. The CDR3 region is CASTRGGRHDYTF. The part of the CDR3 DNA that was read is TGTGCCAGCACGCGGGGGGGCCGCCACGAC.

This clone has at least ten counts. CDR3 DNA (partial): TGTGCCAGCAGCCAAGTGCTGCTATACGAG. This translates into CASSQVLLYE. The CDR3 in full is CASSQVLLYEQYF. The V gene is TRBV4-2, the J gene TRBJ2-7; D remains ambiguous. The read terminates 3 residues ahead of where the CDR3 ends, so the germline J gene completes it. Germline loops: CDR1 LGHNA, CDR2 YNFKEQ. The CDR3 loop spans 13 amino acids. Trimming removed 1 base at V and 4 bases at J, with 8 bases between.

This clone was counted a few times. The read is 3 residues too short to cover the CDR3 end, so that end is filled in from the germline J gene. This chain joins TRBV19 and TRBJ2-3; TRBD2 matches at 11 bases. The CDR3 is made up of 15 amino acids. Germline V CDR1 and CDR2: LNHDA, SQIVND (reference sequence). CDR3 region: CASSSGTSGQETQYF. The CDR3 bases that were read are TGTGCCAGTAGTAGCGGGACTAGCGGTCAAGAGACG.

In this sample, this clone turned up many times. A much larger clone sits a single nucleotide away, making a read error possible. The read ends 3 residues early relative to the CDR3; the germline J gene fills the gap. The V and J genes are TRBV19 and TRBJ2-2; D remains ambiguous. There are 14 residues in the CDR3. Per germline, CDR1 LNHDA and CDR2 SQIVND (reference sequence). CDR3 sequence: CASRVSSYNSPLFF. CDR3 DNA (partial): TGTGCATCAAGGGTGAGCTCCTATAATTCACCG. Full variable domain (rest looked up from reference TRBV19 and TRBJ2-2): DGGITQSPKYLFRKEGQNVTLSCEQNLNHDAMYWYRQDPGQGLRLIYYSQIVNDFQKGDIAEGYSVSREKKESFPLTVTSAQKNPTAFYLCASRVSSYNSPLFFGEGSRLTVL.

This clone was picked up many times. The read terminates 3 residues ahead of where the CDR3 ends, so the germline J gene completes it. The rearrangement links TRBV7-2 to TRBJ1-5; a weak D match, TRBD1 (5 bases). The germline V gene has CDR1 SGHTA and CDR2 FQGNSA. Trimming cost V 5 bases and J 0 bases, with 5 bases left between them. The CDR3 covers 13 residues. The covered CDR3 bases are TGTGCCAGCAGCCAGGGTAGCAATCAGCCC. Amino acid sequence: CASSQGSNQP. The whole CDR3 protein reads CASSQGSNQPQHF.

This clone has at least ten counts. The missing CDR3 end, 3 residues past where the read stops, is filled in from the germline J gene. This chain uses TRBV19 with TRBJ2-5; D perhaps matches TRBD1 (6 bases). The germline CDR1 and CDR2 sequences are LNHDA and SQIVND (reference sequence). The CDR3 consists of 15 residues. The V end was cut by 3 bases, the J end by 4 bases, with 15 bases between. The sequenced part of the CDR3 DNA is TGTGCCAGTAGTATTTTTTACTCAGGGGCAGAGACC. It yields the protein CASSIFYSGAET. The CDR3 as a whole reads CASSIFYSGAETQYF.

This clone was found many times. The read ends 3 residues shy of where the CDR3 ends; the end is completed using the germline J gene. V is TRBV30 and J is TRBJ2-3, with TRBD1 matching 7 bases. J was trimmed by 2 bases and V by 3 bases; bases with no gene match: 8. The CDR3 contains 15 residues. Germline values: CDR1 GTSNPN, CDR2 SVGIG (reference sequence). The CDR3 bases that were read are TGTGCCTGGAGCGGTACAGGGGTCAACACAGATACG. Amino acids: CAWSGTGVNTDT. In full, the CDR3 reads CAWSGTGVNTDTQYF.

At least ten counts were recorded for this clone. Coverage ceases 3 residues before the CDR3 finishes, and the germline J gene fills in the end. The gene calls are TRBV13 and TRBJ2-4, with TRBD2 matching over 7 bases. This CDR3 is 16 amino acids long. CDR1 is PRHDT and CDR2 is FYEKMQ in the germline V gene (reference sequence). The CDR3 sequence is CASSLGSGGGIHGQYF. The sequenced part of the CDR3 DNA is TGTGCCAGCAGCTTAGGCAGTGGGGGGGGTATCCATGGT.

This clone was seen only a few times. The read terminates 3 residues ahead of where the CDR3 ends, so the germline J gene completes it. The V gene is TRBV6-2 or TRBV6-3, the J gene TRBJ1-4; tentative D call: TRBD1 (5 bases). The germline V gene has CDR1 MNHEY and CDR2 SVGEGT. CDR3 size: 16 residues. CDR3 residues: CASSYHRTSYNSPLFF. CDR3 DNA (partial): TGTGCCAGCAGTTACCACAGGACCTCCTATAATTCACCA.

This clone turned up a few times. The CDR3 is cut off 3 residues early in the read; its end comes from the germline J gene. The rearrangement links TRBV13 to TRBJ1-3; 9 positions agree with TRBD1. The CDR3 has 18 amino acids. The ends lost 3 bases at V and 1 base at J; junction bases unmatched: 10. Per germline, CDR1 PRHDT and CDR2 FYEKMQ (reference sequence). CDR3 region: CASSFGTGGGGSGNTIYF. The covered CDR3 bases are TGTGCCAGCAGCTTTGGTACAGGGGGCGGAGGGTCTGGAAACACC.

This clone was observed at least ten times. With the read ending 3 residues before the CDR3 end, the germline J gene is used to fill in that end. This chain uses TRBV18 with TRBJ2-1; TRBD1 matches at 7 bases. The germline V gene has CDR1 KGHSH and CDR2 LQKENI. CDR3 length equals 16 residues. V trimming: 3 bases; J trimming: 0 bases; junction bases outside the gene matches: 5. The CDR3 spells CASSPDRVSSYNEQFF. The DNA read from the CDR3 is TGTGCCAGCTCACCCGACAGGGTCAGCTCCTACAATGAG.

The sequenced part of the CDR3 DNA is TGTGCCAGCAGTGAAGGAGGACAATGGGGACAGGATTCCTACGAG. Its protein product is CASSEGGQWGQDSYE. In full, the CDR3 is CASSEGGQWGQDSYEQYF. The chain links TRBV6-1 to TRBJ2-7, with 8 bases matching TRBD1. The read halts 3 residues ahead of the CDR3 end, with the missing end drawn from the germline J gene. Per the germline V gene, CDR1 is MNHNS and CDR2 is SASEGT. V lost 1 base and J lost 1; bases outside the gene matches: 12. The CDR3 runs 18 residues.

As to this clone: At one of its ends the junction is not consistent with the germline gene, which may arise from a read error. This specimen includes other DNA sequences encoding the same CDR3. CDR3 bases read: TGTGCTAGCAGCTTAGGGGTGGGACAGGCG. Its protein product is CASSLGVGQA. The full CDR3 sequence reads CASSLGVGQALFF. The chain links TRBV7-7 to TRBJ2-2, with 8 bases identical to TRBD1. The sequenced fragment ends 3 residues before the CDR3 boundary, so the rest is inferred from the germline J gene. The CDR3 contains 13 residues. Germline assignment: CDR1 SSHAT and CDR2 FNYEAQ (reference sequence).